A single sample is the source of the 12 T cell receptor beta chains below, sequenced in a study of blood T cell repertoires in COVID-19. This table comes from immunoSEQ multiplex PCR, and its TCRdb copy is limited to in-frame clones, with some not included. The sample comprises about 140,000 clones, roughly 80% of which are singletons, and approximately 16% rests with the top ten. Sample: peripheral blood. The source of these receptors is a man aged 50-60 years with acute or convalescent COVID-19.

The chain employs TRBV19 and TRBJ1-4; D uncertain. The CDR3 has 15 amino acids. Germline CDR1 reads LNHDA; CDR2 reads SQIVND (reference sequence). Trimming stripped 5 bases from V and 0 bases from J, with 10 bases between. CDR3 region: CASSPDTATNEKLFF. The CDR3 DNA reads as TGTGCCAGTAGTCCAGACACTGCAACTAATGAAAAACTGTTTTTT.

This chain connects TRBV6-2 or TRBV6-3 to TRBJ2-6, with D perhaps matching TRBD1 (5 bases). This CDR3 contains 15 residues. Between the trimmed V and J ends, which lost 5 bases and 2 bases, there was a span of 10 bases. Germline CDR1 MNHEY, CDR2 SVGEGT. The CDR3 bases are TGTGCCAGCAGTACCCAGGGAACTGGGGCCAACGTCCTGACTTTC. Translated: CASSTQGTGANVLTF.

This sequence joins TRBV2 and TRBJ1-1; a possible D gene is TRBD1 (6 bases). CDR1 and CDR2 (germline): SNHLY, FYNNEI. This CDR3 is built from 14 residues. V was shortened by 4 bases and J by 1 base, with 10 bases between the two germline ends. The CDR3 sequence is CASSVQGANTEAFF. The CDR3 nucleotides read TGTGCCAGCAGTGTACAGGGTGCGAACACTGAAGCTTTCTTT. The full variable domain, rest sourced from reference TRBV2 and TRBJ1-1, is EPEVTQTPSHQVTQMGQEVILRCVPISNHLYFYWYRQILGQKVEFLVSFYNNEISEKSEIFDDQFSVERPDGSNFTLKIRSTKLEDSAMYFCASSVQGANTEAFFGQGTRLTVV.

This chain links TRBV9 with TRBJ2-5, with a weak D call TRBD2 (5 bases). V lost 7 bases and J 2 bases, leaving 12 bases between the germline ends. Germline CDR1 SGDLS, CDR2 YYNGEE. This CDR3 comprises 13 residues. The CDR3 region has the DNA TGTGCCAGCTCCACTCCGGGGCAAGAGACCCAGTACTTC. It translates to CASSTPGQETQYF. The full variable domain, with the rest looked up from reference TRBV9 and TRBJ2-5, is DSGVTQTPKHLITATGQRVTLRCSPRSGDLSVYWYQQSLDQGLQFLIQYYNGEERAKGNILERFSAQQFPDLHSELNLSSLELGDSALYFCASSTPGQETQYFGPGTRLLVL.

This chain connects TRBV15 to TRBJ2-2, with 10 nucleotides matching TRBD1. This CDR3 is built from 17 residues. Trimming took 7 bases from V and 0 from J; bases not matched to a gene: 8. Looked up from germline, CDR1 is LNHNV and CDR2 is YYDKDF (reference sequence). The DNA of the CDR3 is TGTGCCACCATAAGGGACAGGGGCCCATCGAACACCGGGGAGCTGTTTTTT. Translation gives CATIRDRGPSNTGELFF.

The CDR3 sequence: CASSLSGGANVLTF. In nucleotides, the CDR3 is TGTGCCAGCAGCTTGAGCGGTGGGGCCAACGTCCTGACTTTC. The chain combines TRBV11-3 with TRBJ2-6; tentative D call: TRBD2 (5 bases). Germline values: CDR1 SGHNT, CDR2 YENEEA. The ends were cut back, 3 bases at V and 3 bases at J, with 6 bases in the middle. The CDR3 extends over 14 amino acids.

The chain recombines TRBV2 with TRBJ1-3; D is unclear. The V end was cut by 3 bases, the J end by 2 bases, with 11 bases between. The CDR3 length is 15 residues. CDR1 and CDR2 (germline): SNHLY, FYNNEI. The CDR3 loop is CASSERSLPGNTIYF. In DNA, the CDR3 is TGTGCCAGCAGTGAGAGGAGCCTTCCTGGAAACACCATATATTTT. Looking up the rest from reference TRBV2 and TRBJ1-3 gives the full variable domain: EPEVTQTPSHQVTQMGQEVILRCVPISNHLYFYWYRQILGQKVEFLVSFYNNEISEKSEIFDDQFSVERPDGSNFTLKIRSTKLEDSAMYFCASSERSLPGNTIYFGEGSWLTVV.

The rearrangement joins TRBV3-1 (or the pseudogene TRBV3-2) to TRBJ2-3; unclear D gene. The V and J ends lost 3 bases and 1 base respectively, with 8 bases between them. CDR3 length equals 14 residues. Looked up from germline, CDR1 is LGHDT and CDR2 is YNNKEL (reference sequence). CDR3 residues: CASSQFGRTDTQYF. CDR3 DNA sequence: TGTGCCAGCAGCCAGTTTGGCCGCACAGATACGCAGTATTTT.

The V call is TRBV18, the J call TRBJ2-1, with D possibly matching TRBD2 (5 bases). Germline-derived CDR1 and CDR2 are KGHSH and LQKENI. The V gene lost 3 bases and the J gene lost 7 bases, with 7 bases spanning the gap. The CDR3 has 12 residues. The CDR3 DNA sequence: TGTGCCAGCTCACCGAGGGAAAATGAGCAGTTCTTC. Amino acids: CASSPRENEQFF.

This chain joins TRBV5-1 and TRBJ2-7, with 9 nucleotides matching TRBD1. Per the germline V gene, CDR1 is SGHRS and CDR2 is YFSETQ. Germline trimming cut 4 bases from V and 6 bases from J; bases unmatched to any gene: 14. The CDR3 covers 16 residues. Here the CDR3 DNA reads TGCGCCAGCAGCACACTTACCGGGACAGGGATGGTCGAGCAGTACGTC. Encoded protein: CASSTLTGTGMVEQYV.

This chain uses TRBV7-6 with TRBJ1-1, with 7 bases that match TRBD1. CDR1 and CDR2 (germline): SGHVS, FNYEAQ. CDR3 size: 15 residues. J was trimmed by 0 bases and V by 4 bases; bases with no gene match: 5. The DNA of the CDR3 is TGTGCCAGCAGCTCCCCCGGGACAGTGAACACTGAAGCTTTCTTT. Residues: CASSSPGTVNTEAFF.

The chain links TRBV5-5 to TRBJ2-7; 8 bases align to TRBD1. The CDR3 runs to 15 residues. CDR1 and CDR2 from the germline V gene are SGHKS and YYEKEE (reference sequence). The V and J ends lost 2 bases and 2 bases, in that order; junction bases with no gene match: 6. The CDR3 is CASSLSTGEPYEQYV. In DNA form, the CDR3 reads TGTGCCAGCAGCTTATCGACAGGGGAACCCTACGAGCAGTACGTC.